The present T cell receptor beta chain was sequenced within a study of blood T cell repertoires in COVID-19. On the study more broadly: The United States, Italy and Spain provided the acute and convalescent COVID-19 samples. T cells, B-cell-depleted T cells, or PBMCs provided the cDNA or gDNA that served as material.

Authors' data handling: Amplification of reference gene primers provided the estimated nucleated cell counts. Clones were read by immunoSEQ multiplex PCR, and TCRdb kept only the in-frame ones, dropping some. V and J calls plus clone size are reproduced from that table; the DNA served to infer D and trimming. The table shows 200,000 or so clones, with 75% to 90% occurring only once. With regard to this clone: One end of the junction fails to match germline, which may point to a read error.

The receptor was isolated from a human donor in a cohort sampled during active COVID-19. Sample: peripheral blood.

The CDR3 here is CASSEWSSPSYQPQHF. DNA for the CDR3: TGCGCCAGCAGTGAATGGTCCTCCCCTAGCTATCAGCCCCAGCATTTT. The gene calls are TRBV10-2 and TRBJ1-5; D remains ambiguous. The length of the CDR3 is 16 residues. Looked up from germline, CDR1 is WSHSY and CDR2 is SAAADI.